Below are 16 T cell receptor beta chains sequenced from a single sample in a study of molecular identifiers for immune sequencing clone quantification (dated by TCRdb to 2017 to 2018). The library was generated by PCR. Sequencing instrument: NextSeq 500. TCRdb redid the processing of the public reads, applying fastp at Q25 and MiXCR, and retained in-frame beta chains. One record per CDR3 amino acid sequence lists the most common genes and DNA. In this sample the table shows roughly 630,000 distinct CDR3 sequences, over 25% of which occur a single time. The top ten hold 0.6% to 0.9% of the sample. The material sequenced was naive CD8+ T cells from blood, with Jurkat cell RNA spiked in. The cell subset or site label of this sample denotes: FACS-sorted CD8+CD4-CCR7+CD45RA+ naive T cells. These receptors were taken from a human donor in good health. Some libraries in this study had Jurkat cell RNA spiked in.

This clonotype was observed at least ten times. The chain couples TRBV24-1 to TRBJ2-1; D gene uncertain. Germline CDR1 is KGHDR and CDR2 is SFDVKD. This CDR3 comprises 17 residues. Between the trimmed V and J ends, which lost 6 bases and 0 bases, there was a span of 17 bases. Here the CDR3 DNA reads TGTGCCACCAGTTCCATAGAATCCGGAACCTCCTACAATGAGCAGTTCTTC. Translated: CATSSIESGTSYNEQFF.

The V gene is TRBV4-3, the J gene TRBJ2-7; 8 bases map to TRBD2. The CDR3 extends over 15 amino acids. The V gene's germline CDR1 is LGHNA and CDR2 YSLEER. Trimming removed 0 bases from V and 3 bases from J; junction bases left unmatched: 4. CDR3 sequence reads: CASSQEIAGSYEQYF. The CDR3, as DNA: TGCGCCAGCAGCCAAGAGATAGCGGGAAGCTACGAGCAGTACTTC.

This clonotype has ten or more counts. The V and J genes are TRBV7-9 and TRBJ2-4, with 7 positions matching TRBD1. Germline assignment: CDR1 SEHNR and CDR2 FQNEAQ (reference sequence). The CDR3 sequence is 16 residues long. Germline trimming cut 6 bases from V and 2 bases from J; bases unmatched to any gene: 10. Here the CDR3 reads CASRSTGTATKNIQYF. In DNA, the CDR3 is TGTGCCAGCAGGAGCACCGGGACAGCCACCAAAAACATTCAGTACTTC.

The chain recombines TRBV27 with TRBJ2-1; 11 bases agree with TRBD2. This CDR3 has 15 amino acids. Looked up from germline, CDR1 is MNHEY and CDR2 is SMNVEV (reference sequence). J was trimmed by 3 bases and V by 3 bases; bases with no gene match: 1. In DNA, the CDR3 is TGTGCCAGCAGTTTTAGCGGGAGGGGCTACAATGAGCAGTTCTTC. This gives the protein CASSFSGRGYNEQFF.

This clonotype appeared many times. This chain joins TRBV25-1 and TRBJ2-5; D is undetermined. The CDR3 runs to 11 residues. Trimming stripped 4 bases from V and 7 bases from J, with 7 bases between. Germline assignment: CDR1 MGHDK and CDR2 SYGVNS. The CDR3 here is CASSAGGTQYF. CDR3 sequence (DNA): TGTGCCAGCAGTGCGGGCGGGACCCAGTACTTC.

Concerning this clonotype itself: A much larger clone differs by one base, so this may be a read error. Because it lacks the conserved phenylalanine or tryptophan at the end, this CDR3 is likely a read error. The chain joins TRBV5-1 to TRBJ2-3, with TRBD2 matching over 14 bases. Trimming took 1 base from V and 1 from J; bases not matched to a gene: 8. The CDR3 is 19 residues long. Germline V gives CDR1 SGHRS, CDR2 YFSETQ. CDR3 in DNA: TGCGCCAGCAGCTTGATTGGGACTAGCGGGAGTAGTGGCACAGATACGCAGTATCTT. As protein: CASSLIGTSGSSGTDTQYL.

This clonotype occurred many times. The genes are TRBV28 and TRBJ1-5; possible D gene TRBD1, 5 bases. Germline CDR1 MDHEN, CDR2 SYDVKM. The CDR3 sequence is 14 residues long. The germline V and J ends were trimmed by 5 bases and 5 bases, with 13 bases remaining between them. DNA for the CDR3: TGTGCCAGCAGTGCCGGGGGGGAGTATCAGCCCCAGCATTTT. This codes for CASSAGGEYQPQHF.

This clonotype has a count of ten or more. The CDR3 region has the DNA TGTGCCAGCAGCTTCCGGGACTCGAAGGGGGGGGAGCAGTACTTC. Translation: CASSFRDSKGGEQYF. V gene TRBV7-6 combines with J gene TRBJ2-7, with a possible D match to TRBD2 (7 bases). V dropped 3 bases and J dropped 7 bases, with 19 bases sitting between them. The CDR3 loop spans 15 amino acids. Germline-derived CDR1 and CDR2 are SGHVS and FNYEAQ.

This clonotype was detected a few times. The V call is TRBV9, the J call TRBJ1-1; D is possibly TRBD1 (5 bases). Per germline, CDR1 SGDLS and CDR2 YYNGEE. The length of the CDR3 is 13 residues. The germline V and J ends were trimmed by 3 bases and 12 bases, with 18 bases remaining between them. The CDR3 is CASSATGARRPFF. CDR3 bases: TGTGCCAGCAGCGCAACCGGGGCCCGGAGGCCTTTCTTT.

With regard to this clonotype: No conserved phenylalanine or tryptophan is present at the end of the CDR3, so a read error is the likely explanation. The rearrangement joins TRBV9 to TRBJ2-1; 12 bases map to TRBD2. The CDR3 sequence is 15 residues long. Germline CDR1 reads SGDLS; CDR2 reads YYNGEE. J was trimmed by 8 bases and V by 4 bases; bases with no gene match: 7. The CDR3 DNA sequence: TGTGCCAGCAGCCTTTCTAGCGGGAGGGCCGATGAGCAGTTCTCC. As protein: CASSLSSGRADEQFS.

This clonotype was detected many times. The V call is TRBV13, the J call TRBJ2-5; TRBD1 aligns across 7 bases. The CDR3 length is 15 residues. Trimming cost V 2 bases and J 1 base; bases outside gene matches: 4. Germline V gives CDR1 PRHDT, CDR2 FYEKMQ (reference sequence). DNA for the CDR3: TGTGCCAGCAGCTTAAGCGACAGGGTCCAAGAGACCCAGTACTTC. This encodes CASSLSDRVQETQYF. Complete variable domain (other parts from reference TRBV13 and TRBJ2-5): AAGVIQSPRHLIKEKRETATLKCYPIPRHDTVYWYQQGPGQDPQFLISFYEKMQSDKGSIPDRFSAQQFSDYHSELNMSSLELGDSALYFCASSLSDRVQETQYFGPGTRLLVL.

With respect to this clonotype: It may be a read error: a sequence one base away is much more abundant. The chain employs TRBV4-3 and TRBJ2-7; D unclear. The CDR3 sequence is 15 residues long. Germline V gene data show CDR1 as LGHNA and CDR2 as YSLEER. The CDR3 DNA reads TGCGCCAACAGCCAAGAGTTGGATGACTCCTACGAGCAGTACTTC. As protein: CANSQELDDSYEQYF.

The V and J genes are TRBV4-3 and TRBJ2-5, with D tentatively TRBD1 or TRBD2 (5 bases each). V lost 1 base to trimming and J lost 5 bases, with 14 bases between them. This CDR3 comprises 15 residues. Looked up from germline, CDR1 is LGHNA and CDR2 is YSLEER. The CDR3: CASSQGLGTGETQYF. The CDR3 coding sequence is TGCGCCAGCAGCCAAGGTTTAGGGACCGGGGAGACCCAGTACTTC.

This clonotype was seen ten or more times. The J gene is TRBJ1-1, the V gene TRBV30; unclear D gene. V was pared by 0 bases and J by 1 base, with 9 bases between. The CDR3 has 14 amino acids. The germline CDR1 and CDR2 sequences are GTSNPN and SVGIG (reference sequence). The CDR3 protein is CAWSVTFGNTEAFF. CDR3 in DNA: TGTGCCTGGAGTGTTACGTTCGGGAACACTGAAGCTTTCTTT. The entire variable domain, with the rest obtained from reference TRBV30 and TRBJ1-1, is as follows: SQTIHQWPATLVQPVGSPLSLECTVEGTSNPNLYWYRQAAGRGLQLLFYSVGIGQISSEVPQNLSASRPQDRQFILSSKKLLLSDSGFYLCAWSVTFGNTEAFFGQGTRLTVV.

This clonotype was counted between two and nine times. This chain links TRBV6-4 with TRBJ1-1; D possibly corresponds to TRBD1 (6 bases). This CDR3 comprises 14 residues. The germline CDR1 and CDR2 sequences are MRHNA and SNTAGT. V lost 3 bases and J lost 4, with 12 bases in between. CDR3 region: CASSDTGRSTEAFF. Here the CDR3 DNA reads TGTGCCAGCAGTGATACAGGGAGGAGCACTGAAGCTTTCTTT.

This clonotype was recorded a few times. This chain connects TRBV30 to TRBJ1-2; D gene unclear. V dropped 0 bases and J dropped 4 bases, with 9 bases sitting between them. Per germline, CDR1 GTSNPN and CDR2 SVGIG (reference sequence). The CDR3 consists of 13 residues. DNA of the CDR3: TGTGCCTGGAGTGTTAGACCCCTCTATGGCTACACCTTC. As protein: CAWSVRPLYGYTF.